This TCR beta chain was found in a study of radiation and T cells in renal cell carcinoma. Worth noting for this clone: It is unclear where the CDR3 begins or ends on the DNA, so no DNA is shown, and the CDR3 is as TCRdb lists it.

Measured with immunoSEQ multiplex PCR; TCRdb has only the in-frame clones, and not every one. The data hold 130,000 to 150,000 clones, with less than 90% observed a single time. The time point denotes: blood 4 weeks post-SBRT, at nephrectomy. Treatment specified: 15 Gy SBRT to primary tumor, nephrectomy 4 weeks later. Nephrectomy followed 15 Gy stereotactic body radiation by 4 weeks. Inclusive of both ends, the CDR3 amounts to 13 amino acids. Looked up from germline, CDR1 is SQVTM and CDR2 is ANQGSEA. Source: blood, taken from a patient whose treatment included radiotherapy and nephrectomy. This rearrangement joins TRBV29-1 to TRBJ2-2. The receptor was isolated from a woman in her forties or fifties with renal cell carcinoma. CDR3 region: CSALGLGTGELFF.